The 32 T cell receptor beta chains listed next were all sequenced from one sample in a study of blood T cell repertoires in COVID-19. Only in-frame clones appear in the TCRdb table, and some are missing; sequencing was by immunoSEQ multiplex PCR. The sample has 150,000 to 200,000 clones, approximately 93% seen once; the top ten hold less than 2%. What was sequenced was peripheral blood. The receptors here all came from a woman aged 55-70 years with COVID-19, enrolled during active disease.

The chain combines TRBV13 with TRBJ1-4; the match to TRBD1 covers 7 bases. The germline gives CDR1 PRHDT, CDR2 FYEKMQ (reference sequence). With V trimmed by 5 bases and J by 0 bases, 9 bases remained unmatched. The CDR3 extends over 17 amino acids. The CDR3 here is CASSPWTGAATNEKLFF. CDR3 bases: TGTGCCAGCAGCCCCTGGACAGGAGCTGCAACTAATGAAAAACTGTTTTTT.

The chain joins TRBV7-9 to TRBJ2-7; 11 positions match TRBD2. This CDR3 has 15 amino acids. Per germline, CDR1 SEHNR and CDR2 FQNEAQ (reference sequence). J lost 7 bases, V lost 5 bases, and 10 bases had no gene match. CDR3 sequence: CASSASLAGAGEQYF. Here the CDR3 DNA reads TGTGCCAGCAGCGCCTCACTAGCGGGGGCGGGGGAGCAGTACTTC.

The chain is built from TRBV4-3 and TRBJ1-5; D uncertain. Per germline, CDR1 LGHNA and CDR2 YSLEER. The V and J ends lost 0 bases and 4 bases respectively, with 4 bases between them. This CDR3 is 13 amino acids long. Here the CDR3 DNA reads TGCGCCAGCAGCCAAGACAGGAATCAGCCCCAGCATTTT. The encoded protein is CASSQDRNQPQHF.

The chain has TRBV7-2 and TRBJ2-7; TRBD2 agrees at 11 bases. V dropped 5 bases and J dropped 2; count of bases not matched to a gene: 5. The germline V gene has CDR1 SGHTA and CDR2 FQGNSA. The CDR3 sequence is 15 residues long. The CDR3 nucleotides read TGTGCCAGCAGCGTAAATAGCGGGGGGGCCTACGAGCAGTACTTC. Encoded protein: CASSVNSGGAYEQYF.

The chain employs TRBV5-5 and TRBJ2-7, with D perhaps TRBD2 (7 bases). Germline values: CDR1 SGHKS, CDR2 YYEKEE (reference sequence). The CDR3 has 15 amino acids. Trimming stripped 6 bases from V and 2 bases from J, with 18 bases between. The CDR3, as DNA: TGTGCCAGCACCTGGGGGGCTAGCGGAACCTACGAGCAGTACTTC. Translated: CASTWGASGTYEQYF. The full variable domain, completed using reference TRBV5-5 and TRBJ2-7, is DAGVTQSPTHLIKTRGQQVTLRCSPISGHKSVSWYQQVLGQGPQFIFQYYEKEERGRGNFPDRFSARQFPNYSSELNVNALLLGDSALYLCASTWGASGTYEQYFGPGTRLTVT.

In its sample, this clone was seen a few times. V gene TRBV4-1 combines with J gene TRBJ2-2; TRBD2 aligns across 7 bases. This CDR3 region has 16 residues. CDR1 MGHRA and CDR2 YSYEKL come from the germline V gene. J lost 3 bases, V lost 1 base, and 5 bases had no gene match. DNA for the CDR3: TGCGCCAGCAGCCAAGTTTTTGGGGGGGACACCGGGGAGCTGTTTTTT. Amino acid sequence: CASSQVFGGDTGELFF.

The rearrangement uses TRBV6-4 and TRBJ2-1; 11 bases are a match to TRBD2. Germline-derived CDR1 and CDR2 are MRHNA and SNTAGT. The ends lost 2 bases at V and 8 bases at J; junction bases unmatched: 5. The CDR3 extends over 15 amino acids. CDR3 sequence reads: CASSDRSGGAYEQFF. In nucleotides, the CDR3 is TGTGCCAGCAGTGACCGTAGCGGGGGGGCCTATGAGCAGTTCTTC.

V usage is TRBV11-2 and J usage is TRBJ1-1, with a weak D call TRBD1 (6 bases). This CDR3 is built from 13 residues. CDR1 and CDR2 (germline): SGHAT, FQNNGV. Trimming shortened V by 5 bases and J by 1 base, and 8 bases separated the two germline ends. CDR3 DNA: TGTGCCAGCAGCATACAGGGGAACACTGAAGCTTTCTTT. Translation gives CASSIQGNTEAFF.

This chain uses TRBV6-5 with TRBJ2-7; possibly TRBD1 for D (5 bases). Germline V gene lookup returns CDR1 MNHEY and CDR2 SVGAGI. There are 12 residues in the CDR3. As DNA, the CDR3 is TGTGCATCGGGTAGGACATTATACGAGCAGTACTTC. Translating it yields CASGRTLYEQYF.

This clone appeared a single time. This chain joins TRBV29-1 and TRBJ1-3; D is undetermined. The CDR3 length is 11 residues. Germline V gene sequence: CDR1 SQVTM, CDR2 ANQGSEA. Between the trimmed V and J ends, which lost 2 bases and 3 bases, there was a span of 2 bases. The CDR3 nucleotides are TGCAGCGTTGAATATGGAAACACCATATATTTT. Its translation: CSVEYGNTIYF.

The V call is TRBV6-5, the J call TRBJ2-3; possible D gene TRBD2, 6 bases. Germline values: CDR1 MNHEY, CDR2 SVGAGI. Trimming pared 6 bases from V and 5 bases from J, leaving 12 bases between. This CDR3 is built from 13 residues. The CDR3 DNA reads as TGTGCCAGCAGCCGCCGACTAGAAGATACGCAGTATTTT. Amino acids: CASSRRLEDTQYF.

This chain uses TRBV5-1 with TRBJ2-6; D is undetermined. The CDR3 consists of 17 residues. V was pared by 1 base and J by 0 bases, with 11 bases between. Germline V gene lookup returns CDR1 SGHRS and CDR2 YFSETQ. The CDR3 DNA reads TGCGCCAGCAGCTTGTTTGCACTGCGCTCTGGGGCCAACGTCCTGACTTTC. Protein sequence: CASSLFALRSGANVLTF.

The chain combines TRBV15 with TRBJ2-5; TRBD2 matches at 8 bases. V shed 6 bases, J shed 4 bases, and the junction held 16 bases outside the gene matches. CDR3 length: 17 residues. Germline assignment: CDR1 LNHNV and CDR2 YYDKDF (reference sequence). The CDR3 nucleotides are TGTGCCACCAGAAGGGGGGAGTTTAAACTAGCGGTAGAGACCCAGTACTTC. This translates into CATRRGEFKLAVETQYF.

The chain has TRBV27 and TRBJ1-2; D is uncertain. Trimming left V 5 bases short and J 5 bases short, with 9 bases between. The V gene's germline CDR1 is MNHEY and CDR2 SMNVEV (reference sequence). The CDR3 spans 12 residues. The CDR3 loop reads CASSPGLYGYTF. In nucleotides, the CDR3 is TGTGCCAGCAGTCCGGGGTTGTATGGCTACACCTTC.

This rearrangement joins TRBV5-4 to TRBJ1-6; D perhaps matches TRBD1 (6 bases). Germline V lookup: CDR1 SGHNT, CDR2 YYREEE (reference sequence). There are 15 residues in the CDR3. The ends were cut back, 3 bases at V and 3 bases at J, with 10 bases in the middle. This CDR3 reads CASSSRTDYNSPLHF. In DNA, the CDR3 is TGTGCCAGCAGCTCCCGGACAGACTATAATTCACCCCTCCACTTT.

CDR3 nucleotide sequence: TGTGCCAGCAGCCTCCCGGGCACTGAAGCTTTCTTT. It codes for CASSLPGTEAFF. The rearrangement links TRBV3-1 (or the pseudogene TRBV3-2) to TRBJ1-1; D is ambiguous. The CDR3 is made up of 12 amino acids. From germline, CDR1 is LGHDT and CDR2 YNNKEL (reference sequence). Trimming stripped 4 bases from V and 4 bases from J, with 7 bases between.

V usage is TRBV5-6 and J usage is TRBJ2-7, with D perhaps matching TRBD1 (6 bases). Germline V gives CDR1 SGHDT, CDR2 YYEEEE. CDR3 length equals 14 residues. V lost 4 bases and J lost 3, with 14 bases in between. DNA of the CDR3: TGTGCCAGCAGCCCCCAGCAGACAGGCTACGAGCAGTACTTC. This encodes CASSPQQTGYEQYF.

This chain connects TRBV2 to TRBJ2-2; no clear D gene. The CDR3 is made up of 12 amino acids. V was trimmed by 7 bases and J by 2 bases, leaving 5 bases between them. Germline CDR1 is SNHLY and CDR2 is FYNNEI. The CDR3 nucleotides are TGTGCCAGCAATTATAACACCGGGGAGCTGTTTTTT. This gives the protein CASNYNTGELFF.

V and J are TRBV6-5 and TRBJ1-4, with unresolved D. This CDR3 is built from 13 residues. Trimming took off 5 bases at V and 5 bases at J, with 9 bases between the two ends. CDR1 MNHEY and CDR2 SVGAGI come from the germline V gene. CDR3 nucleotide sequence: TGTGCCAGCAGTCAGGACTGGAATGAAAAACTGTTTTTT. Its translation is CASSQDWNEKLFF.

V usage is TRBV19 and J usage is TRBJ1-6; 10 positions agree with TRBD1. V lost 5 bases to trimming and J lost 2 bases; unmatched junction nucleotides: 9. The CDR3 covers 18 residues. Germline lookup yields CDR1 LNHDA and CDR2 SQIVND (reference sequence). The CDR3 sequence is CASSQLGTGATYNSPLHF. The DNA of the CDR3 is TGTGCCAGTAGTCAACTCGGGACAGGGGCTACCTATAATTCACCCCTCCACTTT.

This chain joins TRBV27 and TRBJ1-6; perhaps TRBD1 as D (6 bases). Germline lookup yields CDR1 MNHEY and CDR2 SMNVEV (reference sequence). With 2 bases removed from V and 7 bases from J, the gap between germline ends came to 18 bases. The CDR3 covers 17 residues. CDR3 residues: CASSLGGPKSPNSPLHF. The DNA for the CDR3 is TGTGCCAGCAGTTTAGGGGGCCCCAAGTCGCCCAATTCACCCCTCCACTTT.

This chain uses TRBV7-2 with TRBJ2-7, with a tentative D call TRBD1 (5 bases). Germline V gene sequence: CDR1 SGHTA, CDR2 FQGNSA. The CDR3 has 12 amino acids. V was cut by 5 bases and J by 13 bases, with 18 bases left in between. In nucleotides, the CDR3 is TGTGCCAGCAGCCGCGAGCTAGGGGCGACTTACTTC. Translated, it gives CASSRELGATYF.

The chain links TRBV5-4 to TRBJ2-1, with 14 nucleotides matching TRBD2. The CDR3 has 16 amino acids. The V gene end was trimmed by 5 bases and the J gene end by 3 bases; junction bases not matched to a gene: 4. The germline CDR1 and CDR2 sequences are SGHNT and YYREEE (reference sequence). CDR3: CASRTTSGGVYNEQFF. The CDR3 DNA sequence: TGTGCCAGCAGGACGACTAGCGGGGGGGTCTACAATGAGCAGTTCTTC.

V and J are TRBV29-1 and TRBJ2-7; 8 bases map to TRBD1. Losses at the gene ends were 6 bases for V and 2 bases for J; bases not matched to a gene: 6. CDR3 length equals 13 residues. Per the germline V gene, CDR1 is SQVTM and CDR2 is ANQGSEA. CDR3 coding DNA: TGCAGCGTCGAAACAGGGGGTGCCTACGAGCAGTACTTC. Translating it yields CSVETGGAYEQYF.

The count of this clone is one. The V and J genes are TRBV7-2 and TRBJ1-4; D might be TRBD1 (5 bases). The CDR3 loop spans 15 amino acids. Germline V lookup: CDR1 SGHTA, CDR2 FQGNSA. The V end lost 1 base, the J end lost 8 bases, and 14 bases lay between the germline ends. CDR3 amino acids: CASSLGGERGEKLFF. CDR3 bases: TGTGCCAGCAGCTTAGGCGGGGAACGGGGGGAAAAACTGTTTTTT. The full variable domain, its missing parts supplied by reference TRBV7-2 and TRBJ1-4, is GAGVSQSPSNKVTEKGKDVELRCDPISGHTALYWYRQSLGQGLEFLIYFQGNSAPDKSGLPSDRFSAERTGGSVSTLTIQRTQQEDSAVYLCASSLGGERGEKLFFGSGTQLSVL.

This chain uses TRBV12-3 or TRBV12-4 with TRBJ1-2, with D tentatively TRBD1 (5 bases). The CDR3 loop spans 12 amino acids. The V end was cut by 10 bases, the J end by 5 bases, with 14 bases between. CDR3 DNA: TGTGCCACCCGGTTCTCAGGGTATGGCTACACCTTC. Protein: CATRFSGYGYTF.

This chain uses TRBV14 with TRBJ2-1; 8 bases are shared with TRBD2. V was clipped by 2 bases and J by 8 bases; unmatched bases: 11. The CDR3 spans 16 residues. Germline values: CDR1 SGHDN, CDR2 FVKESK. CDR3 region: CASSQRRGGLNHEQFF. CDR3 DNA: TGTGCCAGCAGCCAACGCCGGGGGGGCCTTAATCATGAGCAGTTCTTC.

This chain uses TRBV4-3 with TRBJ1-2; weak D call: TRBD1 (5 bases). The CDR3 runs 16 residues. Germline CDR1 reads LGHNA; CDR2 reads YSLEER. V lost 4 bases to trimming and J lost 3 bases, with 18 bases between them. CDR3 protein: CASSPKSPRGDYGYTF. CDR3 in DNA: TGCGCCAGCAGCCCGAAGAGTCCCCGGGGGGACTATGGCTACACCTTC.

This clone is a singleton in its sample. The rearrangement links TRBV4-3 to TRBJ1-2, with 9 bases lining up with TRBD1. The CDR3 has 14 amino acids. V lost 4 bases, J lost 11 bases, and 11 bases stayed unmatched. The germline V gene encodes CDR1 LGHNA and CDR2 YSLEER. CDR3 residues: CASSPGQGGVRYTF. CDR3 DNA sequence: TGCGCCAGCAGCCCGGGACAGGGAGGGGTGAGATACACCTTC.

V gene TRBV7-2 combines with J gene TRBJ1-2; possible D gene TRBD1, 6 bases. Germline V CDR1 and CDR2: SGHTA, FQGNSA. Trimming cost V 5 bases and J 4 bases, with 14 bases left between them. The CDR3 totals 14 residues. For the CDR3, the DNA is TGTGCCAGCAGCACGCCGACAGGAGTCTATGGCTACACCTTC. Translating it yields CASSTPTGVYGYTF.

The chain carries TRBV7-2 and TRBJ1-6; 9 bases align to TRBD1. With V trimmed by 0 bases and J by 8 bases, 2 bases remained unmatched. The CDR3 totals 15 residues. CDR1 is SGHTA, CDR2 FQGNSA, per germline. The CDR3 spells CASSLAQGADSPLHF. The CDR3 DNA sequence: TGTGCCAGCAGCTTAGCACAGGGGGCTGATTCACCCCTCCACTTT.

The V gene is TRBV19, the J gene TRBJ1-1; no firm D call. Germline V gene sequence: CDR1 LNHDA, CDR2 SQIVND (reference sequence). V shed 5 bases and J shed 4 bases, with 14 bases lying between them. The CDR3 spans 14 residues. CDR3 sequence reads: CASSSVGGVTEAFF. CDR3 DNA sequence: TGTGCCAGTAGTTCGGTGGGCGGGGTCACTGAAGCTTTCTTT. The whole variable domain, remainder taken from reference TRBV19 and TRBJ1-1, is DGGITQSPKYLFRKEGQNVTLSCEQNLNHDAMYWYRQDPGQGLRLIYYSQIVNDFQKGDIAEGYSVSREKKESFPLTVTSAQKNPTAFYLCASSSVGGVTEAFFGQGTRLTVV.